This passage covers 25 T cell receptor beta chains from one sample sequenced in a study of Ad26.COV2.S vaccination and SARS-CoV-2 variants. Treatment defined: about 20 received Ad26.COV2.S at low or high dose, single or two shots; roughly five received placebo; per-sample allocation not given. On day 63 after the first injection, vaccine and placebo recipients gave samples. Profiling relied on immunoSEQ multiplex PCR, and the TCRdb table lists in-frame clones only, not all of them. This sample has around 450,000 clones, with about 91% found just once. Sequenced here: peripheral blood, sampled in a trial of Ad26.COV2.S vaccine versus placebo. These receptors all stem from a person between 18 and 59 years old who received the Ad26.COV2.S COVID-19 vaccine or a placebo.

A few counts support this clone. The V and J genes are TRBV9 and TRBJ2-2; D not resolved. In germline, CDR1 is SGDLS, CDR2 YYNGEE. Trimming pared 4 bases from V and 7 bases from J, leaving 14 bases between. The CDR3 covers 14 residues. In nucleotides, the CDR3 is TGTGCCAGCAGCCCGACCGTGGCAGTCGGGGAGCTGTTTTTT. Translating gives CASSPTVAVGELFF.

The chain uses TRBV6-2 or TRBV6-3 and TRBJ2-7, with D possibly TRBD2 on 6 matching bases. The CDR3 runs to 14 residues. Trimming took off 5 bases at V and 4 bases at J, with 15 bases between the two ends. Per germline, CDR1 MNHEY and CDR2 SVGEGT. The DNA for the CDR3 is TGTGCCAGCAGTCTTATGGCGGACTATTACGAGCAGTACGTC. It specifies CASSLMADYYEQYV.

This clone occurred a few times. Other DNA variants within this sample encode the same CDR3. CDR3 residues: CASSSSGGTGELFF. In nucleotides, the CDR3 is TGTGCCAGCAGCTCCTCGGGGGGAACCGGGGAGCTGTTTTTT. This chain uses TRBV7-9 with TRBJ2-2; 7 bases are shared with TRBD2. The length of the CDR3 is 14 residues. Germline V CDR1 and CDR2: SEHNR, FQNEAQ (reference sequence). The J segment lost 5 bases and the V segment lost 4 bases, leaving 4 bases of the junction unmatched.

V gene TRBV5-1 combines with J gene TRBJ2-5, with 10 bases matching TRBD2. The CDR3 runs to 17 residues. Unmatched junction bases numbered 9, after V lost 0 bases and J lost 4 bases. CDR1 is SGHRS, CDR2 YFSETQ, per germline. The CDR3 protein is CASSLAGLAGELETQYF. The CDR3 nucleotides are TGCGCCAGCAGCTTGGCCGGTCTAGCGGGAGAGCTAGAGACCCAGTACTTC.

The J gene is TRBJ1-4, the V gene TRBV30, with D hard to call. Trimming removed 3 bases from V and 4 bases from J, with 9 bases in between. Germline-derived CDR1 and CDR2 are GTSNPN and SVGIG (reference sequence). This CDR3 comprises 13 residues. The CDR3 here is CAWSVGFNEKLFF. Written as DNA, the CDR3 is TGTGCCTGGAGCGTGGGTTTTAATGAAAAACTGTTTTTT.

The chain has TRBV6-2 or TRBV6-3 and TRBJ1-6; 7 bases match TRBD1. CDR3 length equals 15 residues. The junction had 7 bases not matched to a gene; V was cut back by 2 bases and J by 9 bases. Germline values: CDR1 MNHEY, CDR2 SVGEGT. The CDR3 DNA reads as TGTGCCAGCAGTTACCACGACAGGGTCGGTTCACCCCTCCACTTT. Its translation is CASSYHDRVGSPLHF.

The chain employs TRBV18 and TRBJ2-7; perhaps TRBD1 as D (5 bases). The CDR3 has 14 residues. CDR1 and CDR2 (germline): KGHSH, LQKENI. Trimming removed 0 bases at V and 6 bases at J, with 12 bases between. CDR3 region: CASSPPQGVGEQYF. The CDR3 coding sequence is TGTGCCAGCTCACCACCACAAGGGGTCGGCGAGCAGTACTTC. The whole variable domain, remainder taken from reference TRBV18 and TRBJ2-7, is NAGVMQNPRHLVRRRGQEARLRCSPMKGHSHVYWYRQLPEEGLKFMVYLQKENIIDESGMPKERFSAEFPKEGPSILRIQQVVRGDSAAYFCASSPPQGVGEQYFGPGTRLTVT.

The genes are TRBV18 and TRBJ1-6; D perhaps matches TRBD1 (5 bases). The length of the CDR3 is 14 residues. V lost 4 bases and J lost 7, with 11 bases in between. CDR1 is KGHSH and CDR2 is LQKENI in the germline V gene. In DNA, the CDR3 is TGTGCCAGCTCACGAGGACAACTAAATTCACCCCTCCACTTT. Its protein product is CASSRGQLNSPLHF.

This clone was observed many times. CDR3 nucleotides: TGTGCCAGCAGTGAAAAGGTTCTCTCTGGAAACACCATATATTTT. Amino acid sequence: CASSEKVLSGNTIYF. The rearrangement uses TRBV2 and TRBJ1-3; no firm D call. CDR1 SNHLY and CDR2 FYNNEI come from the germline V gene. The CDR3 loop spans 15 amino acids. V shed 2 bases and J shed 0 bases, with 8 bases lying between them.

J is TRBJ2-7 and V is TRBV12-3 or TRBV12-4, with 7 bases that match TRBD2. J gave up 3 bases and V 5 bases, and 4 bases lay outside the gene matches. The CDR3 is 13 amino acids. For the CDR3, the DNA is TGTGCCAGCAGTCGCGGGGGATACTACGAGCAGTACGTC. It encodes CASSRGGYYEQYV.

A single count supports this clone. V is TRBV5-1 and J is TRBJ2-6; D remains ambiguous. V shed 2 bases and J shed 1 base, with 13 bases lying between them. There are 17 residues in the CDR3. The V gene's germline CDR1 is SGHRS and CDR2 YFSETQ. The CDR3 loop reads CASSFASQTSGANVLTF. CDR3 DNA sequence: TGCGCCAGCAGCTTCGCCAGTCAGACATCTGGGGCCAACGTCCTGACTTTC.

This chain links TRBV6-1 with TRBJ1-1, with 7 bases lining up with TRBD1. The CDR3 runs to 11 residues. Unmatched junction bases numbered 3, after V lost 3 bases and J lost 11 bases. CDR1 and CDR2 from the germline V gene are MNHNS and SASEGT. CDR3 sequence reads: CASSDAGGAFF. The CDR3 nucleotides read TGTGCCAGCAGTGACGCAGGGGGGGCTTTCTTT.

V usage is TRBV3-1 (or the pseudogene TRBV3-2) and J usage is TRBJ2-5; D gene ambiguous. V lost 4 bases and J 1 base, leaving 13 bases between the germline ends. Germline V gene sequence: CDR1 LGHDT, CDR2 YNNKEL (reference sequence). The CDR3 consists of 15 residues. This CDR3 reads CASSLENWGQETQYF. In DNA form, the CDR3 reads TGTGCCAGCAGCCTGGAAAATTGGGGCCAAGAGACCCAGTACTTC.

This chain connects TRBV18 to TRBJ2-2; 12 bases fit TRBD1. The J segment lost 5 bases and the V segment lost 4 bases, leaving 2 bases of the junction unmatched. This CDR3 contains 15 residues. CDR1 and CDR2 from the germline V gene are KGHSH and LQKENI. CDR3 residues: CASSRDRGRTGELFF. The CDR3 coding sequence is TGTGCCAGCTCACGGGACAGGGGGCGAACCGGGGAGCTGTTTTTT.

The table lists this clone with a few counts. The V call is TRBV24-1, the J call TRBJ2-2, with D possibly TRBD1 on 6 matching bases. The V end lost 5 bases, the J end lost 3 bases, and 12 bases lay between the germline ends. The V gene's germline CDR1 is KGHDR and CDR2 SFDVKD. CDR3 size: 15 residues. The chain's CDR3 is CATSGPGAYTGELFF. The CDR3 DNA sequence: TGTGCCACCAGTGGGCCAGGGGCCTACACCGGGGAGCTGTTTTTT.

The CDR3 loop is CASSGDPRGGYEQYF. CDR3 nucleotide sequence: TGTGCCAGCAGTGGGGACCCACGGGGTGGGTACGAGCAGTACTTC. J is TRBJ2-7 and V is TRBV28; perhaps D is TRBD1 or TRBD2 (5 bases each). The length of the CDR3 is 15 residues. V gave up 5 bases and J gave up 4 bases, with 18 bases separating them. Germline CDR1 and CDR2: MDHEN and SYDVKM.

The V and J genes are TRBV3-1 (or the pseudogene TRBV3-2) and TRBJ1-4; no clear D. Judging by the DNA end, TRBJ2-2 fits better; the J call may be wrong. Germline V gene sequence: CDR1 LGHDT, CDR2 YNNKEL (reference sequence). The CDR3 is 11 residues long. In DNA form, the CDR3 reads TGTGCCAGCAGCCAGGGGGGGGAGCTGTTTTTT. It encodes CASSQGGELFF.

As concerns this clone: The same CDR3 arises from other DNA sequences in this sample as well. CDR3 nucleotide sequence: TGTGCCAGCAGTACCAGCAGGGGCACTGAAGCTTTCTTT. Its translation: CASSTSRGTEAFF. This chain links TRBV7-2 with TRBJ1-1, with D perhaps matching TRBD1 (6 bases). Germline V gene sequence: CDR1 SGHTA, CDR2 FQGNSA. The CDR3 is 13 amino acids. Between the trimmed V and J ends, which lost 6 bases and 4 bases, there was a span of 12 bases.

This chain links TRBV7-2 with TRBJ2-7, with D possibly being TRBD2 (5 bases). Trimming removed 0 bases from V and 2 bases from J, with 11 bases in between. Germline V CDR1 and CDR2: SGHTA, FQGNSA. The CDR3 has 15 amino acids. CDR3 loop: CASSLASGNPYEQYF. The CDR3 region has the DNA TGTGCCAGCAGCTTAGCGTCGGGAAATCCCTACGAGCAGTACTTC. Full variable domain (rest looked up from reference TRBV7-2 and TRBJ2-7): GAGVSQSPSNKVTEKGKDVELRCDPISGHTALYWYRQSLGQGLEFLIYFQGNSAPDKSGLPSDRFSAERTGGSVSTLTIQRTQQEDSAVYLCASSLASGNPYEQYFGPGTRLTVT.

The chain joins TRBV6-5 to TRBJ1-5; possibly TRBD1 for D (6 bases). This CDR3 is built from 14 residues. Germline V gene lookup returns CDR1 MNHEY and CDR2 SVGAGI. Deletions cut 5 bases from V and 3 bases from J, with 11 bases between. The CDR3 DNA reads TGTGCCAGCAGTCGGGGGGCCCCCAATCAGCCCCAGCATTTT. Encoded protein: CASSRGAPNQPQHF.

This rearrangement joins TRBV2 to TRBJ1-5; possible D gene TRBD1, 5 bases. The CDR3 is 14 amino acids. V lost 1 base and J 9 bases, leaving 13 bases between the germline ends. Germline-derived CDR1 and CDR2 are SNHLY and FYNNEI. CDR3 amino acids: CASSEGGGRRPQHF. The CDR3 DNA sequence: TGTGCCAGCAGTGAAGGGGGGGGGAGGAGGCCCCAGCATTTT.

This sequence joins TRBV28 and TRBJ2-1, with D possibly being TRBD1 or TRBD2 (5 bases each). Looked up from germline, CDR1 is MDHEN and CDR2 is SYDVKM. The V and J ends lost 2 bases and 4 bases respectively, with 12 bases between them. The CDR3 loop spans 15 amino acids. CDR3 bases: TGTGCCAGCAGTTTAGGGGGAACGGGATACAATGAGCAGTTCTTC. It is translated as CASSLGGTGYNEQFF.

The V gene is TRBV4-3, the J gene TRBJ2-1, with 10 bases aligning to TRBD2. Germline values: CDR1 LGHNA, CDR2 YSLEER. V lost 3 bases and J lost 4; bases outside the gene matches: 9. The CDR3 covers 17 residues. The CDR3 region has the DNA TGCGCCAGCAGCCAGATAGTAGCGGGAGGACTATACAATGAGCAGTTCTTC. Its protein is CASSQIVAGGLYNEQFF.

This clone was seen just once. This chain links TRBV6-5 with TRBJ2-7, with TRBD1 identical over 8 bases. There are 15 residues in the CDR3. The germline V gene has CDR1 MNHEY and CDR2 SVGAGI. J was trimmed by 1 base and V by 10 bases; bases with no gene match: 12. This chain's CDR3 is CATARNWDRSYEQYF. The CDR3 coding sequence is TGTGCCACCGCTCGTAATTGGGACAGGTCCTACGAGCAGTACTTC.

This chain links TRBV6-5 with TRBJ1-4; D call uncertain. Germline CDR1 and CDR2: MNHEY and SVGAGI. CDR3 size: 15 residues. Trimming cost V 0 bases and J 3 bases, with 8 bases left between them. The CDR3 DNA reads TGTGCCAGCAGTTACTCGGGGAGAGCTAATGAAAAACTGTTTTTT. As protein: CASSYSGRANEKLFF.